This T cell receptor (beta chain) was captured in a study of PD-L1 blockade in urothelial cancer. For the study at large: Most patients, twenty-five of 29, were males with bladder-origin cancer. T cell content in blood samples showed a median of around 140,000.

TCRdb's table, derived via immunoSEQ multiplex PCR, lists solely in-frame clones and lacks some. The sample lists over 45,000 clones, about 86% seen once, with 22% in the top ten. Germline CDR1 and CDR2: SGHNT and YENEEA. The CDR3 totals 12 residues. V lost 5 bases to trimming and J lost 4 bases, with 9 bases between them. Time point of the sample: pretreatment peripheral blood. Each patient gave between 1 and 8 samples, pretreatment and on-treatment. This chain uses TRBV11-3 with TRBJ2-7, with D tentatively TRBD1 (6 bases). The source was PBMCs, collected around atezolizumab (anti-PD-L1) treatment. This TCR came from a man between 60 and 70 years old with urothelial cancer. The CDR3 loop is CASSATGYEQYF. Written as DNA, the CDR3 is TGTGCCAGCAGCGCAACAGGGTACGAGCAGTACTTC.